A single sample is the source of the 12 T cell receptor beta chains below, sequenced in a study of cytomegalovirus exposure and HLA in healthy donors. The PCR employed 60 Vbeta primers together with 13 Jbeta primers. Using immunoSEQ multiplex PCR, the repertoire was profiled, and TCRdb retains in-frame clones only, with some absent. The sample yields roughly 200,000 clones, around 79% seen once. Sequenced input: PBMCs. These receptors all stem from a woman aged 50 to 60 in good health and CMV-seronegative.

This chain joins TRBV5-1 and TRBJ1-2; a weak D match, TRBD1 (6 bases). V dropped 2 bases and J dropped 6 bases, with 11 bases sitting between them. Germline lookup yields CDR1 SGHRS and CDR2 YFSETQ. This CDR3 is 13 amino acids long. CDR3 nucleotides: TGCGCCAGCAGCTTAGGGGGAGACGATGGCTACACCTTC. Residues: CASSLGGDDGYTF.

V usage is TRBV18 and J usage is TRBJ1-1; 8 bases agree with TRBD1. V was clipped by 5 bases and J by 3 bases; unmatched bases: 8. Looked up from germline, CDR1 is KGHSH and CDR2 is LQKENI. CDR3 length equals 15 residues. The CDR3 nucleotides read TGTGCCAGCTCATCGAGGACAGGGCGGGACACTGAAGCTTTCTTT. Protein sequence: CASSSRTGRDTEAFF.

This clone was recorded once. The gene calls are TRBV7-9 and TRBJ2-7, with a possible D match to TRBD2 (5 bases). Trimming left V 5 bases short and J 12 bases short, with 17 bases between. Germline V CDR1 and CDR2: SEHNR, FQNEAQ (reference sequence). The CDR3 length is 12 residues. The CDR3 nucleotides are TGTGCCAGCAGCGCCCGGACTCTAGTCCCGTACTTC. Its translation: CASSARTLVPYF. The entire variable domain, with the rest obtained from reference TRBV7-9 and TRBJ2-7, is as follows: DTGVSQNPRHKITKRGQNVTFRCDPISEHNRLYWYRQTLGQGPEFLTYFQNEAQLEKSRLLSDRFSAERPKGSFSTLEIQRTEQGDSAMYLCASSARTLVPYFGPGTRLTVT.

The chain uses TRBV5-1 and TRBJ2-3, with 9 nucleotides matching TRBD1. CDR1 and CDR2 (germline): SGHRS, YFSETQ. CDR3 size: 17 residues. V lost 5 bases to trimming and J lost 5 bases; unmatched junction nucleotides: 15. The CDR3 sequence: CASRPGTGLMLGDTQYF. In DNA, the CDR3 is TGCGCCAGCAGGCCCGGGACAGGGTTAATGTTGGGAGATACGCAGTATTTT.

The chain recombines TRBV6-5 with TRBJ2-5, with TRBD2 matching over 9 bases. The DNA end is a closer match to TRBJ2-7, so the J assignment may be wrong. Germline lookup yields CDR1 MNHEY and CDR2 SVGAGI. This CDR3 region has 15 residues. The CDR3 sequence: CASSYGGGVSYEQYF. The CDR3 bases are TGTGCCAGCAGTTATGGCGGGGGGGTCTCCTACGAGCAGTACTTC.

This chain joins TRBV18 and TRBJ1-3; 9 nucleotides match TRBD1. This CDR3 comprises 16 residues. Per the germline V gene, CDR1 is KGHSH and CDR2 is LQKENI. V lost 5 bases, J lost 2 bases, and 7 bases stayed unmatched. This CDR3 is CASSARQGVTGNTIYF. In DNA form, the CDR3 reads TGTGCCAGCTCAGCCCGACAGGGGGTAACTGGAAACACCATATATTTT. The full variable domain, completed using reference TRBV18 and TRBJ1-3, is NAGVMQNPRHLVRRRGQEARLRCSPMKGHSHVYWYRQLPEEGLKFMVYLQKENIIDESGMPKERFSAEFPKEGPSILRIQQVVRGDSAAYFCASSARQGVTGNTIYFGEGSWLTVV.

This clone was seen just once. The V and J genes are TRBV7-9 and TRBJ2-7; the D gene is possibly TRBD1 (6 bases). The ends were cut back, 3 bases at V and 3 bases at J, with 9 bases in the middle. The germline V gene has CDR1 SEHNR and CDR2 FQNEAQ (reference sequence). This CDR3 has 13 residues. The CDR3 is CASSFQGNYEQYF. CDR3 in DNA: TGTGCCAGCAGCTTCCAGGGGAACTACGAGCAGTACTTC.

The J gene is TRBJ2-3, the V gene TRBV4-1; TRBD2 is a possible D gene (5 bases). The CDR3 covers 18 residues. CDR1 and CDR2 from the germline V gene are MGHRA and YSYEKL. V lost 2 bases and J 0 bases, leaving 18 bases between the germline ends. Here the CDR3 reads CASSQHSAVSPSTDTQYF. The CDR3 DNA is TGCGCCAGCAGCCAACATAGCGCCGTTAGCCCAAGCACAGATACGCAGTATTTT.

This chain links TRBV6-6 with TRBJ2-3, with 10 bases matching TRBD1. Trimming removed 7 bases from V and 1 base from J; junction bases left unmatched: 5. Germline CDR1 reads MNHNY; CDR2 reads SVGAGI (reference sequence). The CDR3 consists of 15 residues. CDR3 sequence (DNA): TGTGCCAGCATACGGGGGACAGGGGGCACAGATACGCAGTATTTT. Translation: CASIRGTGGTDTQYF.

The CDR3 nucleotides read TGTGCCAGCAGCCTTACAGTTTTCGGAGGCTACACCTTC. Translation: CASSLTVFGGYTF. This rearrangement joins TRBV28 to TRBJ1-2; D call uncertain. The CDR3 loop spans 13 amino acids. The germline gives CDR1 MDHEN, CDR2 SYDVKM. V was pared by 6 bases and J by 8 bases, with 16 bases between.

The CDR3 sequence: CAWRGTGTDTQYF. CDR3 bases: TGTGCCTGGAGGGGGACAGGGACAGATACGCAGTATTTT. The chain links TRBV30 to TRBJ2-3; TRBD1 matches at 9 bases. The length of the CDR3 is 13 residues. V shed 3 bases and J 3 bases; nucleotides not matched to a gene: 1. CDR1 GTSNPN and CDR2 SVGIG come from the germline V gene (reference sequence).

The chain uses TRBV7-2 and TRBJ1-1; 8 bases map to TRBD1. The CDR3 is 14 residues long. Unmatched junction bases numbered 4, after V lost 5 bases and J lost 2 bases. The germline CDR1 and CDR2 sequences are SGHTA and FQGNSA. In DNA, the CDR3 is TGTGCCAGCAGCGCAGACAGGGGTAACACTGAAGCTTTCTTT. This sequence encodes CASSADRGNTEAFF.